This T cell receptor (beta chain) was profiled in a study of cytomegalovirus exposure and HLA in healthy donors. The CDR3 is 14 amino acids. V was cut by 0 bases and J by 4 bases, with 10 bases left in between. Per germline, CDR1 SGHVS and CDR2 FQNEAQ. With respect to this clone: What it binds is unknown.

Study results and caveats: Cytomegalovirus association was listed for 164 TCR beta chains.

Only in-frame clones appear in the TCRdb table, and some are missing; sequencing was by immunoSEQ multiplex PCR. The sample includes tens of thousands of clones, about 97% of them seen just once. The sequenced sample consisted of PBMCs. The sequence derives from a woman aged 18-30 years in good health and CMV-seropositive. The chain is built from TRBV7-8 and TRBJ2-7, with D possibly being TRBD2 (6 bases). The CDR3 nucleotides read TGTGCCAGCAGCTTAGCGTCCGGGGGATACGAGCAGTACTTC. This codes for CASSLASGGYEQYF.